This T cell receptor beta chain was sequenced during a study of radiation and T cells in renal cell carcinoma. Study-level background: Nephrectomy followed 15 Gy stereotactic body radiation by 4 weeks. Study results and caveats: No pretreatment tumor biopsies were available for baseline clonotypes. In blood, top tumor clones expanded by 2 weeks, shrinking by 4.

Sequencing used immunoSEQ multiplex PCR; TCRdb keeps in-frame clones, though not all of them. The sample contains 60,000 to 65,000 clones, around 78% of which appear only once. This clone is a singleton in its sample. Its target is unknown. Regarding time point: blood 2 weeks post-SBRT. Stated treatment: 15 Gy SBRT to primary tumor, nephrectomy 4 weeks later. Serial blood draws occurred at baseline and 2 and 4 weeks post-SBRT. This receptor was identified in a man between 60 and 75 years old with renal cell carcinoma. The sequences come from blood, collected from a patient whose treatment included radiotherapy and nephrectomy.

CDR3 bases: TGTGCCAGCAGCCGGGGACAGGGAGTGAACACTGAAGCTTTCTTT. Its protein is CASSRGQGVNTEAFF. The V call is TRBV11-3, the J call TRBJ1-1; 9 nucleotides line up with TRBD1. After removal of 5 bases from V and 0 bases from J, the junction contained 4 bases not matched to a gene. The CDR3 is made up of 15 amino acids. The germline gives CDR1 SGHNT, CDR2 YENEEA.